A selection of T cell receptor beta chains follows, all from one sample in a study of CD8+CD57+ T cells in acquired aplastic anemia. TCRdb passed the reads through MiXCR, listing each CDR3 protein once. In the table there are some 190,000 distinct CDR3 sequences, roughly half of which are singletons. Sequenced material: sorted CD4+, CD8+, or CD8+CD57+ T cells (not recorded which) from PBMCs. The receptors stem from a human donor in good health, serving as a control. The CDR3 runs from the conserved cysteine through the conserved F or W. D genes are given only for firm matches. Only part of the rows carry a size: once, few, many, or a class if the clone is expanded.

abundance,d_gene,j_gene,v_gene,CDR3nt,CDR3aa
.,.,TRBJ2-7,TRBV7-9,TGTGCCAGCAGCGTGCGGGACAGACTCTACGAGCAGTACTTC,CASSVRDRLYEQYF
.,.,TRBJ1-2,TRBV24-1,TGTGCCACCAGTGACACCTATGGCTACACCTTC,CATSDTYGYTF
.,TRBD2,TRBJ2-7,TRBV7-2,TGTGCCAGCAGCCTCACTCTAGCGGGGGGGCCGGAGCAGTACTTC,CASSLTLAGGPEQYF
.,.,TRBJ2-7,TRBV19,TGTGCCAGTAGTACCAGCAGCTACGAGCAGTACTTC,CASSTSSYEQYF
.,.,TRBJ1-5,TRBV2,TGTGCCAGCAGTTCCAGCGGGCTCAATCAGCCCCAGCATTTT,CASSSSGLNQPQHF
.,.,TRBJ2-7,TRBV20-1,TGCAGTGCTACCTCAGACAGGCTGCTGGGCGAGCAGTACTTC,CSATSDRLLGEQYF
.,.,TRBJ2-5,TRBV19,TGTGCCAGTAGGGGACGGGACAAGTTGGGCGAGACCCAGTACTTC,CASRGRDKLGETQYF
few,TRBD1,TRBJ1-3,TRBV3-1,TGTGCCAGCAGCCACGGACAGGGGGCGAGGAACACCATATATTTT,CASSHGQGARNTIYF
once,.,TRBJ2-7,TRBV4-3,TGCGCCAGCAGCCAAGCTCAACTCGGGACCTACGAGCAGTACTTC,CASSQAQLGTYEQYF
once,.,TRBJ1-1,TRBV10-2,TGCGCCAGCAGTGGGACAACCAACACTGAAGCTTTCTTT,CASSGTTNTEAFF